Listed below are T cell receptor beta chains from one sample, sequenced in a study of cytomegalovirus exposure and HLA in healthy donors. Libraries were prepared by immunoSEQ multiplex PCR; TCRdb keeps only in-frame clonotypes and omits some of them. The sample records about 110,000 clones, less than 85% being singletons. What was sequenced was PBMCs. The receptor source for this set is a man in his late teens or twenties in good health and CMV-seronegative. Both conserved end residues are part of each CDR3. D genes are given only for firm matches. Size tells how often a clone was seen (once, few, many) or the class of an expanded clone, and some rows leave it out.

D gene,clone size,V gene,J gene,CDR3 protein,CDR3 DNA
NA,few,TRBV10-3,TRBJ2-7,CAISESQGRSYEQYF,TGTGCCATCAGTGAGTCTCAGGGTCGGTCCTACGAGCAGTACTTC
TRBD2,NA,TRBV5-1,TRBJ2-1,CASSTLAIDEQFF,TGCGCCAGCAGCACACTAGCGATCGATGAGCAGTTCTTC
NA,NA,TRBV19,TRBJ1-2,CASSTPGQPGYTF,TGTGCCAGTAGTACCCCCGGACAGCCTGGCTACACCTTC
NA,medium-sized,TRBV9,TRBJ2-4,CASSINSGAKNIQYF,TGTGCCAGCAGCATAAACTCGGGGGCCAAAAACATTCAGTACTTC
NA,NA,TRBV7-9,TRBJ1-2,CASSLANAANGYTF,TGTGCCAGCAGCTTAGCGAACGCAGCGAATGGCTACACCTTC
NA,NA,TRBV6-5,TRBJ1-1,CASSSPTGMNTEAFF,TGTGCCAGCAGTTCCCCGACAGGTATGAACACTGAAGCTTTCTTT
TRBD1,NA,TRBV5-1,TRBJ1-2,CASSSGTGIDGYPF,TGCGCCAGCAGCTCCGGGACAGGGATCGATGGCTACCCCTTC
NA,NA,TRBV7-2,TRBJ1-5,CASSMAGGNQPQHF,TGTGCCAGCAGCATGGCAGGGGGCAATCAGCCCCAGCATTTT
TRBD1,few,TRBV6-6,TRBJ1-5,CASSGQGSNQPQHF,TGTGCCAGCAGTGGACAGGGGTCGAATCAGCCCCAGCATTTT
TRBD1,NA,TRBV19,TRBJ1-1,CASSPGTASLMNTEAFF,TGTGCCAGTAGTCCCGGGACAGCAAGCCTAATGAACACTGAAGCTTTCTTT
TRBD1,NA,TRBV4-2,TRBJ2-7,CASSQTSGQGFDEQYF,TGTGCCAGCAGCCAAACTTCGGGACAGGGGTTCGACGAGCAGTACTTC
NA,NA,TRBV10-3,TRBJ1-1,CAIRDLGQSEAFF,TGTGCCATCAGGGACCTTGGACAGTCTGAAGCTTTCTTT
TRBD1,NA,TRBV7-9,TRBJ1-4,CASSRRDRVYEKLFF,TGTGCCAGCAGTCGCCGGGACAGGGTATATGAAAAACTGTTTTTT
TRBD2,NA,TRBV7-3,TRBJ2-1,CASSLDQRGARNNEQFF,TGTGCCAGCAGCTTAGATCAGCGGGGGGCCCGTAACAATGAGCAGTTCTTC
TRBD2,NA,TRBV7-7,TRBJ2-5,CASSLGLAGATNTQYF,TGTGCTAGCAGCTTAGGGCTAGCGGGGGCCACCAACACCCAGTACTTC
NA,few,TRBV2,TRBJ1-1,CASSELQMSTEAFF,TGTGCCAGCAGTGAGCTGCAAATGAGCACTGAAGCTTTCTTT
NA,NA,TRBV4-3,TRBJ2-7,CASSQAQGLMNEQYF,TGCGCCAGCAGCCAAGCACAGGGATTAATGAACGAGCAGTACTTC
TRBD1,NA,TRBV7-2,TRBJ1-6,CASSPGQPVSPLHF,TGTGCCAGCAGCCCGGGACAGCCTGTTTCACCCCTCCACTTT
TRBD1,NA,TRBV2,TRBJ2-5,CASGQGVETQYF,TGTGCCAGCGGACAGGGTGTGGAGACCCAGTACTTC
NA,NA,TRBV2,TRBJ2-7,CATQKRGYEQYF,TGTGCCACCCAGAAGAGGGGGTACGAGCAGTACTTC
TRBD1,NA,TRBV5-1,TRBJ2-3,CASSPPRDRAGTDTQYF,TGCGCCAGCAGCCCCCCCCGGGACAGGGCGGGAACAGATACGCAGTATTTT
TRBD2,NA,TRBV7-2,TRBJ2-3,CASSLAAGRDTQYF,TGTGCCAGCAGCTTAGCAGCGGGGCGAGATACGCAGTATTTT
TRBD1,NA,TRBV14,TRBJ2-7,CASSLQTGGGYEQYF,TGTGCCAGCAGCCTTCAGACAGGGGGCGGCTACGAGCAGTACTTC
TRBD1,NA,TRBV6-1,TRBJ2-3,CASLDRAADAQYF,TGTGCCAGCCTAGACAGGGCGGCAGATGCGCAGTATTTT
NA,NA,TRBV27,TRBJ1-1,CASSVQMNTEAFF,TGTGCCAGCAGTGTACAGATGAACACTGAAGCTTTCTTT
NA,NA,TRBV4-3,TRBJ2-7,CASAPEEGYEQYF,TGCGCCAGCGCCCCGGAGGAGGGCTACGAGCAGTACTTC
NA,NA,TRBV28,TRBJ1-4,CASSLLPRSEKLFF,TGTGCCAGCAGTTTACTTCCGAGGAGTGAAAAACTGTTTTTT
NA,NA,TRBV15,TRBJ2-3,CATSRARMSTDTQYF,TGTGCCACCAGCAGAGCCCGTATGAGCACAGATACGCAGTATTTT
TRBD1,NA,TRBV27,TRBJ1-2,CASRPTGQFYGYTF,TGTGCCAGCAGACCGACAGGGCAGTTCTATGGCTACACCTTC
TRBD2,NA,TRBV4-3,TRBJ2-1,CASSQDLRGGAHNEQFF,TGCGCCAGCAGCCAAGATTTGCGCGGGGGGGCCCACAATGAGCAGTTCTTC
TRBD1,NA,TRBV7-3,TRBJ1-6,CASSLQGQNSPLHF,TGTGCCAGCAGCCTTCAGGGACAGAATTCACCCCTCCACTTT